This TCR beta chain appears in the sequencing data of a study of T cells in Graves' hyperthyroidism and ophthalmopathy. Study-level findings and limits: Ophthalmopathy cases were set apart from stable hyperthyroidism by a 13 V-J model.

In its sample, this clonotype was seen many times. Its antigen remains unknown. Germline CDR1 reads SNHLY; CDR2 reads FYNNEI. The CDR3 has 12 amino acids. V lost 4 bases and J 8 bases, leaving 6 bases between the germline ends. Template material for amplifying TCR beta CDR3 regions consisted of RNA transcripts. Carried out on the TCR CDR3, a first-round RT-PCR used the HTBI primer set. One entry per CDR3 protein, called by TCRdb with MiXCR from the multiplex PCR reads. Counted here are a few hundred thousand distinct CDR3 sequences, around a sixth occurring once; the ten biggest clones make up approximately 7.5%. Patients aged 18 to 65 had newly diagnosed hyperthyroidism of under 2 months' duration. Extraction of PBMCs used roughly 10 ml of fresh peripheral blood.

The source of this sequence is a woman under 30 with Graves' hyperthyroidism. Sequencing was carried out using blood. V gene TRBV2 combines with J gene TRBJ1-6; possibly TRBD1 for D (5 bases). CDR3 DNA sequence: TGTGCCAGCAGTGGACAGTATTCACCCCTCCACTTT. Protein: CASSGQYSPLHF. Combining the CDR3 with reference TRBV2 and TRBJ1-6 gives the whole variable domain EPEVTQTPSHQVTQMGQEVILRCVPISNHLYFYWYRQILGQKVEFLVSFYNNEISEKSEIFDDQFSVERPDGSNFTLKIRSTKLEDSAMYFCASSGQYSPLHFGNGTRLTVT.